The next 17 T cell receptor beta chains were all read from a single sample in a study of OX40 agonist ivuxolimab in advanced cancers. Sequenced by immunoSEQ multiplex PCR; TCRdb stores in-frame clones only, minus some. Altogether some 66,000 clones are present, around 83% being singletons, with the ten largest covering approximately 2.3%. Specimen: CD4+ or CD8+ T cells sorted from blood, collected in a trial of the OX40 agonist ivuxolimab. Receptors originate from an adult with an advanced solid tumor such as melanoma, head and neck, liver or kidney cancer.

V is TRBV29-1 and J is TRBJ1-2; TRBD1 matches 8 bases. Germline V gene lookup returns CDR1 SQVTM and CDR2 ANQGSEA. Trimming removed 3 bases from V and 6 bases from J; junction bases left unmatched: 6. This CDR3 region has 13 residues. CDR3 protein: CSVDGQGGNGYTF. In DNA form, the CDR3 reads TGCAGCGTTGACGGACAGGGCGGTAATGGCTACACCTTC.

Only a few counts were recorded for this clone. The chain joins TRBV7-2 to TRBJ2-1, with 8 nucleotides matching TRBD2. This CDR3 is built from 16 residues. CDR1 is SGHTA and CDR2 is FQGNSA in the germline V gene. With V trimmed by 7 bases and J by 0 bases, 8 bases remained unmatched. CDR3 region: CASITPGTSSYNEQFF. Written as DNA, the CDR3 is TGTGCCAGCATCACTCCCGGGACTAGCTCCTACAATGAGCAGTTCTTC.

This clone was observed a handful of times. The chain recombines TRBV29-1 with TRBJ1-4; D possibly corresponds to TRBD1 (6 bases). Germline CDR1 is SQVTM and CDR2 is ANQGSEA. The CDR3 spans 13 residues. V was shortened by 5 bases and J by 6 bases, with 13 bases between the two germline ends. DNA for the CDR3: TGCAGCGTTCAGGGGCCCCAGTATGAAAAACTGTTTTTT. This sequence encodes CSVQGPQYEKLFF.

V usage is TRBV5-4 and J usage is TRBJ2-1, with 8 bases that match TRBD2. This CDR3 has 15 amino acids. Germline V gene lookup returns CDR1 SGHNT and CDR2 YYREEE (reference sequence). With V trimmed by 1 base and J by 6 bases, 6 bases remained unmatched. The CDR3 DNA is TGTGCCAGCAGCTTGCCGGGAGGGCCGGGCAATGAGCAGTTCTTC. Encoded protein: CASSLPGGPGNEQFF.

The CDR3 region has the DNA TGCGCCAGCAGCTTAGGTGGGATATCGACAGATACGCAGTATTTT. Amino acids: CASSLGGISTDTQYF. The genes are TRBV5-1 and TRBJ2-3; D uncertain. V was shortened by 2 bases and J by 3 bases, with 13 bases between the two germline ends. Germline assignment: CDR1 SGHRS and CDR2 YFSETQ. This CDR3 spans 15 amino acids.

This clone was detected only a few times. This chain uses TRBV18 with TRBJ2-7, with 9 bases aligning to TRBD2. V lost 8 bases and J lost 4; bases outside the gene matches: 12. Germline CDR1 is KGHSH and CDR2 is LQKENI. The CDR3 is made up of 15 amino acids. Here the CDR3 reads CASKGREGPGYEQYF. As DNA, the CDR3 is TGTGCCAGCAAGGGGCGGGAGGGCCCCGGGTACGAGCAGTACTTC. The full variable domain, its missing parts supplied by reference TRBV18 and TRBJ2-7, is NAGVMQNPRHLVRRRGQEARLRCSPMKGHSHVYWYRQLPEEGLKFMVYLQKENIIDESGMPKERFSAEFPKEGPSILRIQQVVRGDSAAYFCASKGREGPGYEQYFGPGTRLTVT.

Concerning this clone itself: Other DNA sequences in this specimen translate into the identical CDR3. The gene calls are TRBV29-1 and TRBJ1-4; no clear D gene. CDR3 length: 12 amino acids. The germline V gene has CDR1 SQVTM and CDR2 ANQGSEA. V was clipped by 4 bases and J by 2 bases, with 5 bases between them. This chain's CDR3 is CSVGATNEKLFF. DNA of the CDR3: TGCAGCGTTGGGGCGACTAATGAAAAACTGTTTTTT.

The chain has TRBV28 and TRBJ1-1; 10 bases align to TRBD1. Germline CDR1 and CDR2: MDHEN and SYDVKM. The length of the CDR3 is 15 residues. V shed 1 base and J 3 bases; nucleotides not matched to a gene: 2. The CDR3 protein is CASSLSGTGDTEAFF. CDR3 in DNA: TGTGCCAGCAGTTTATCCGGGACAGGGGACACTGAAGCTTTCTTT.

The CDR3 is CASSPGPHYEQYF. As DNA, the CDR3 is TGTGCCAGCAGTCCGGGGCCCCATTACGAGCAGTACTTC. This chain links TRBV27 with TRBJ2-7; D is tentatively TRBD1 or TRBD2 (5 bases each). The germline V and J ends were trimmed by 5 bases and 4 bases, with 12 bases remaining between them. Germline V gene data show CDR1 as MNHEY and CDR2 as SMNVEV (reference sequence). CDR3 length: 13 residues.

In nucleotides, the CDR3 is TGCGCCAGCAGCTCTTTAAGCGGGAACTCCTACGAGCAGTACTTC. Translated: CASSSLSGNSYEQYF. The rearrangement links TRBV5-1 to TRBJ2-7, with 7 bases fitting TRBD2. Germline values: CDR1 SGHRS, CDR2 YFSETQ. V dropped 3 bases and J dropped 0; count of bases not matched to a gene: 6. The CDR3 spans 15 residues.

The CDR3 DNA reads TGTGCCAGCAGCTTAGTACTAGCGGGAGGATTTACCGGGGAGCTGTTTTTT. It is translated as CASSLVLAGGFTGELFF. The gene calls are TRBV7-2 and TRBJ2-2, with 12 bases aligning to TRBD2. Per the germline V gene, CDR1 is SGHTA and CDR2 is FQGNSA. The CDR3 spans 17 residues. V trimming: 1 base; J trimming: 5 bases; junction bases outside the gene matches: 5.

J is TRBJ2-7 and V is TRBV29-1; 10 bases agree with TRBD1. CDR1 and CDR2 (germline): SQVTM, ANQGSEA. After removal of 7 bases from V and 4 bases from J, the junction contained 7 bases not matched to a gene. The CDR3 spans 13 residues. In DNA, the CDR3 is TGCAGCGCTCTGACAGGGGGCCTATACGAGCAGTACTTC. This encodes CSALTGGLYEQYF.

The rearrangement uses TRBV5-6 and TRBJ1-5, with D maybe TRBD1 (5 bases). Germline CDR1 and CDR2: SGHDT and YYEEEE. V lost 1 base and J 2 bases, leaving 10 bases between the germline ends. The CDR3 runs 15 residues. The CDR3 coding sequence is TGTGCCAGCAGCTTGTTCGGGGCAGGCAATCAGCCCCAGCATTTT. It codes for CASSLFGAGNQPQHF.

This clone has just one count. The chain uses TRBV19 and TRBJ2-2; 10 bases line up with TRBD1. The CDR3 spans 19 residues. Looked up from germline, CDR1 is LNHDA and CDR2 is SQIVND (reference sequence). V shed 10 bases and J 0 bases; nucleotides not matched to a gene: 17. Here the CDR3 reads CANRTGGPHESPNTGELFF. CDR3 coding DNA: TGTGCCAACAGGACAGGGGGACCCCATGAATCTCCGAACACCGGGGAGCTGTTTTTT.

Here the CDR3 reads CASSRLQGGNTIYF. In nucleotides, the CDR3 is TGTGCCAGCAGCCGCCTCCAGGGAGGAAACACCATATATTTT. The rearrangement joins TRBV11-3 to TRBJ1-3, with D tentatively TRBD1 (5 bases). Trimming took 5 bases from V and 4 from J, leaving 12 bases between them. Germline loops: CDR1 SGHNT, CDR2 YENEEA. The CDR3 totals 14 residues.

The chain carries TRBV7-8 and TRBJ1-3; possibly TRBD1 for D (5 bases). Trimming cost V 0 bases and J 3 bases, with 9 bases left between them. Looked up from germline, CDR1 is SGHVS and CDR2 is FQNEAQ. The CDR3 is made up of 15 amino acids. This chain's CDR3 is CASSLAGQGGNTIYF. DNA of the CDR3: TGTGCCAGCAGCTTAGCGGGCCAGGGTGGAAACACCATATATTTT.

This sequence joins TRBV7-2 and TRBJ2-3, with D perhaps matching TRBD1 (6 bases). Germline V gene sequence: CDR1 SGHTA, CDR2 FQGNSA. The CDR3 length is 17 residues. V gave up 6 bases and J gave up 5 bases, with 24 bases separating them. The CDR3, as DNA: TGTGCCAGCAGTTACTCTTCTAGCCCCAAACAGGGAGATACGCAGTATTTT. Its translation: CASSYSSSPKQGDTQYF. Combining the CDR3 with reference TRBV7-2 and TRBJ2-3 gives the whole variable domain GAGVSQSPSNKVTEKGKDVELRCDPISGHTALYWYRQSLGQGLEFLIYFQGNSAPDKSGLPSDRFSAERTGGSVSTLTIQRTQQEDSAVYLCASSYSSSPKQGDTQYFGPGTRLTVL.